Below, 15 T cell receptor beta chains from the same sample are listed, as sequenced in a study of CD8 T cells in ankylosing spondylitis. Findings and limits, study-wide: There was a TCR beta motif, made of several highly homologous variants, that appeared characteristic of ankylosing spondylitis blood.

TCRdb re-analysed the 5' RACE reads in MiXCR, keeping a single row per CDR3 protein. This table has roughly 670,000 distinct CDR3 sequences, under 20% appearing once. Antigen specificity for these receptors is unknown. The sequencing sample was made of blood, either unsorted or a sorted T cell fraction (not recorded which). Receptor source: a male donor with ankylosing spondylitis.

This clonotype was seen more than once but under ten times. The J gene is TRBJ2-4, the V gene TRBV29-1; TRBD2 aligns across 10 bases. V shed 2 bases and J 0 bases; nucleotides not matched to a gene: 7. The CDR3 runs 17 residues. CDR1 is SQVTM, CDR2 ANQGSEA, per germline. DNA for the CDR3: TGCAGCGTTGAAAACCTAACTAGCGGGATAGCCAAAAACATTCAGTACTTC. It translates to CSVENLTSGIAKNIQYF.

This rearrangement joins TRBV7-2 to TRBJ2-3; 9 bases are shared with TRBD2. The CDR3 is 15 amino acids. J lost 0 bases, V lost 5 bases, and 3 bases had no gene match. CDR1 and CDR2 (germline): SGHTA, FQGNSA. Here the CDR3 reads CASSQRGVSTDTQYF. The CDR3 DNA follows: TGTGCCAGCAGCCAGCGGGGGGTTAGCACAGATACGCAGTATTTT.

This clonotype has just a few counts. This chain links TRBV7-9 with TRBJ2-7; D may match TRBD1 or TRBD2 (5 bases each). V lost 4 bases and J lost 2, with 18 bases in between. The V gene's germline CDR1 is SEHNR and CDR2 FQNEAQ (reference sequence). The CDR3 has 16 residues. CDR3 sequence: CASSSLPGTGTYEQYF. The DNA of the CDR3 is TGTGCCAGCAGCTCCCTTCCGGGGACGGGTACCTACGAGCAGTACTTC.

This chain connects TRBV27 to TRBJ1-4; D not resolved. CDR3 length: 15 residues. V was trimmed by 6 bases and J by 3 bases, leaving 14 bases between them. CDR1 MNHEY and CDR2 SMNVEV come from the germline V gene (reference sequence). Here the CDR3 reads CASRIWGGANEKLFF. The CDR3 region has the DNA TGTGCCAGCAGGATATGGGGTGGGGCTAATGAAAAACTGTTTTTT.

This clonotype was counted between two and nine times. The V and J genes are TRBV7-9 and TRBJ1-3; 9 bases agree with TRBD1. Per germline, CDR1 SEHNR and CDR2 FQNEAQ (reference sequence). CDR3 length equals 17 residues. Trimming cost V 6 bases and J 3 bases; bases outside gene matches: 12. The CDR3, as DNA: TGTGCCAGCAGACCTACCTTTACAGGGGGCGTTGGAAACACCATATATTTT. It translates to CASRPTFTGGVGNTIYF.

The chain is built from TRBV12-3 or TRBV12-4 and TRBJ1-1; a weak D match, TRBD1 (6 bases). The CDR3 has 14 amino acids. V lost 7 bases to trimming and J lost 1 base, with 13 bases between them. The CDR3 coding sequence is TGTGCCAGCACCGCAGGGGTTTGGAACACTGAAGCTTTCTTT. Protein: CASTAGVWNTEAFF.

The chain uses TRBV12-5 and TRBJ2-1, with D possibly TRBD1 on 5 matching bases. Germline CDR1 reads LGHNT; CDR2 reads FRNRAP. V shed 0 bases and J shed 4 bases, with 7 bases lying between them. The CDR3 sequence is 14 residues long. CDR3 in DNA: TGTGCTAGTGGTTTGGTAGGGGTATACAATGAGCAGTTCTTC. Amino acid sequence: CASGLVGVYNEQFF.

This clonotype showed up many times. This rearrangement joins TRBV4-2 to TRBJ1-5; D is uncertain. The V end was cut by 1 base, the J end by 3 bases, with 10 bases between. Germline CDR1 and CDR2: LGHNA and YNFKEQ. This CDR3 has 15 amino acids. CDR3 loop: CASSQGGGPNQPQHF. In DNA form, the CDR3 reads TGTGCCAGCAGCCAAGGGGGAGGGCCCAATCAGCCCCAGCATTTT.

The chain links TRBV4-2 to TRBJ2-7; D remains unclear. Trimming pared 0 bases from V and 2 bases from J, leaving 11 bases between. This CDR3 is 15 amino acids long. The germline CDR1 and CDR2 sequences are LGHNA and YNFKEQ. The CDR3 spells CASSQDRERPYEQYF. CDR3 coding DNA: TGTGCCAGCAGCCAAGACCGTGAGAGACCCTACGAGCAGTACTTC.

In its sample, this clonotype was seen a few times. The chain couples TRBV6-1 to TRBJ2-7, with 8 bases lining up with TRBD1. The V and J ends lost 6 bases and 2 bases, in that order; junction bases with no gene match: 6. The CDR3 has 14 amino acids. Germline CDR1 reads MNHNS; CDR2 reads SASEGT. The DNA for the CDR3 is TGTGCCAGCAGGATCGGACAGGGAGCCTACGAGCAGTACTTC. Translating it yields CASRIGQGAYEQYF.

This clonotype was seen a few times. V usage is TRBV7-9 and J usage is TRBJ2-5; 12 bases line up with TRBD2. Germline-derived CDR1 and CDR2 are SEHNR and FQNEAQ (reference sequence). CDR3 length equals 16 residues. The V gene end was trimmed by 5 bases and the J gene end by 2 bases; junction bases not matched to a gene: 6. The CDR3 nucleotides read TGTGCCAGCAGCGAAGGGACTAGCGGGTATCAAGAGACCCAGTACTTC. It translates to CASSEGTSGYQETQYF.

In this sample, this clonotype turned up a few times. The rearrangement links TRBV20-1 to TRBJ2-3; D is undetermined. Germline CDR1 is DFQATT and CDR2 is SNEGSKA (reference sequence). The CDR3 totals 15 residues. The ends were cut back, 3 bases at V and 2 bases at J, with 15 bases in the middle. The CDR3, as DNA: TGCAGTGCTAGCCAAATCGTGGCTACCACAGATACGCAGTATTTT. It is translated as CSASQIVATTDTQYF.

This clonotype was picked up a small number of times. This chain connects TRBV3-1 to TRBJ2-3; D is perhaps TRBD2 (6 bases). This CDR3 comprises 16 residues. Germline V gives CDR1 LGHDT, CDR2 YNNKEL (reference sequence). V was clipped by 0 bases and J by 2 bases, with 12 bases between them. The DNA for the CDR3 is TGTGCCAGCAGCCAAGAATATGGCGGGATCACAGATACGCAGTATTTT. This sequence encodes CASSQEYGGITDTQYF.

J is TRBJ2-7 and V is TRBV5-5; D is unresolved. V gave up 0 bases and J gave up 2 bases, with 12 bases separating them. There are 15 residues in the CDR3. Germline loops: CDR1 SGHKS, CDR2 YYEKEE (reference sequence). CDR3 bases: TGTGCCAGCAGCTTGGCTTACACCCTTACCTACGAGCAGTACTTC. Translation: CASSLAYTLTYEQYF.

This clonotype has just a few counts. The rearrangement uses TRBV12-3 or TRBV12-4 and TRBJ1-2; D remains ambiguous. V lost 3 bases and J lost 3, with 8 bases in between. This CDR3 contains 13 residues. The CDR3 loop is CASSFNGYYGYTF. CDR3 nucleotide sequence: TGTGCCAGCAGTTTTAACGGATACTATGGCTACACCTTC.